One sample yielded the 2 T cell receptor beta chains listed below, sequenced in a study of CD8 T cells in Susac syndrome. It was with random hexamers that 0.5 to 1 ug RNA was reverse transcribed. One entry per CDR3 protein, called by TCRdb with MiXCR from the immunoSEQ multiplex PCR reads. This sample carries approximately 140,000 distinct CDR3 sequences, roughly 80% of them seen once, and the ten largest clones take around 0.51%. Sequenced input: CD8+ T cells from PBMCs. The receptors derive from a human donor with multiple sclerosis.

This clonotype was counted only a few times. The genes are TRBV13 and TRBJ2-5, with TRBD1 identical over 7 bases. J gave up 2 bases and V 8 bases, and 2 bases lay outside the gene matches. Germline loops: CDR1 PRHDT, CDR2 FYEKMQ (reference sequence). The CDR3 totals 12 residues. Here the CDR3 DNA reads TGTGCCAGCCGGGGACAGCAAGAGACCCAGTACTTC. This sequence encodes CASRGQQETQYF.

This clonotype was seen a handful of times. This sequence joins TRBV11-2 and TRBJ1-1; 7 bases are a match to TRBD1. Germline loops: CDR1 SGHAT, CDR2 FQNNGV. V was clipped by 5 bases and J by 1 base; unmatched bases: 1. CDR3 length: 13 residues. The CDR3: CASSRQGNTEAFF. CDR3 coding DNA: TGTGCCAGCAGCCGACAGGGGAACACTGAAGCTTTCTTT.